This T cell receptor beta chain stems from a study of cytomegalovirus exposure and HLA in healthy donors. This table comes from immunoSEQ multiplex PCR, and its TCRdb copy is limited to in-frame clones, with some not included. The table shows some 180,000 clones, with about 89% occurring only once. The study's findings and limits: There were some public TCRs occurring in many donors, but most TCR sequences were rare.

In regard to this clone: Antigen unknown.

The sequence was collected from a man aged 25 to 45 in good health and CMV-seropositive. The sequencing sample was made of PBMCs.

The CDR3 protein is CASSSGDRRTQYF. In DNA, the CDR3 is TGTGCCAGCAGTTCAGGGGATAGAAGGACCCAGTACTTC. The V gene is TRBV11-1, the J gene TRBJ2-5, with D tentatively TRBD1 (6 bases). The V gene's germline CDR1 is SGHAT and CDR2 FQDESV (reference sequence). This CDR3 is 13 amino acids long. The V and J ends lost 6 bases and 7 bases respectively, with 15 bases between them.